This TCR beta chain stems from a study of PD-L1 blockade in urothelial cancer. Assay: immunoSEQ multiplex PCR; the TCRdb copy retains only in-frame clones and omits some. The sample consists of about 120,000 clones, more than 85% of them appearing once. General study results and limits: In blood sampled pretreatment, TCR clonality below the median predicted better survival.

This CDR3 spans 14 amino acids. Per germline, CDR1 SEHNR and CDR2 FQNEAQ (reference sequence). The germline V and J ends were trimmed by 7 bases and 3 bases, with 15 bases remaining between them. Notes on this clone: Its antigen is undetermined.

Time point described: peripheral blood 6 weeks after treatment start. The specimen was PBMCs, collected around atezolizumab (anti-PD-L1) treatment. The chain couples TRBV7-9 to TRBJ2-5; TRBD1 might be the D (6 bases). This sequence was found in a man in his sixties with urothelial cancer. The CDR3 region is CASMSLGGKETQYF. In DNA form, the CDR3 reads TGTGCCAGCATGTCCCTTGGGGGCAAAGAGACCCAGTACTTC.